This is a list of T cell receptor beta chains from one sample in a study of T cell responses to AZD1222 COVID-19 vaccine. Produced via immunoSEQ multiplex PCR; TCRdb's table is partial and in-frame only. The sample has 140,000 or so clones; 88% are singletons. The source was peripheral blood, collected 28 days after the second AZD1222 dose. The source is an adult who received the AZD1222 COVID-19 vaccine. CDR3s leave out the opening cysteine and the closing phenylalanine or tryptophan. Each record gives: V gene, CDR3 protein.

v_call: TRBV28
cdr3_aa: ASSLSFSLLNTEAF

v_call: TRBV4-2
cdr3_aa: ASSQAGTSGYNEQF

v_call: TRBV18
cdr3_aa: ASSPPDRGNTEAF

v_call: TRBV28
cdr3_aa: ASRGTGRAYGYT

v_call: TRBV9
cdr3_aa: ASSVASGRQETQY

v_call: TRBV6-5
cdr3_aa: ASSYHINTGELF

v_call: TRBV12-3/TRBV12-4
cdr3_aa: ASSPGPANEQY

v_call: TRBV5-4
cdr3_aa: ASSFSGGAGDTQY

v_call: TRBV5-1
cdr3_aa: ASSPDRGFGYT

v_call: TRBV5-1
cdr3_aa: ASTSGQQETQY

v_call: TRBV9
cdr3_aa: ASSPSAPRWETQY

v_call: TRBV7-2
cdr3_aa: ASSSLAGGRYEQF

v_call: TRBV28
cdr3_aa: ASSSPNTEAF

v_call: TRBV7-9
cdr3_aa: ASSLSTEAF

v_call: TRBV23-1
cdr3_aa: ASSHLPPRPHGNQPQH

v_call: TRBV4-2
cdr3_aa: ASSQESDSNQPQH

v_call: TRBV29-1
cdr3_aa: SAQDTPYEQY

v_call: TRBV27
cdr3_aa: ASSSNTEAF

v_call: TRBV4-2
cdr3_aa: ASSPQGRDRRYGYT

v_call: TRBV20-1
cdr3_aa: SARDSLQY

v_call: TRBV5-4
cdr3_aa: ASSLGSFAGVTDTQY

v_call: TRBV19
cdr3_aa: ASSRDRGKEAF

v_call: TRBV24-1
cdr3_aa: ATSDWDRNYGYT

v_call: TRBV9
cdr3_aa: ASSPSGRSYEQY

v_call: TRBV6-4
cdr3_aa: ASTTLAGVPKETQY

v_call: TRBV10-3
cdr3_aa: AISDNTGELF

v_call: TRBV6-6
cdr3_aa: ASSLGSGEPPLH

v_call: TRBV11-2
cdr3_aa: ASSLGGDTQY

v_call: TRBV19
cdr3_aa: ASTPARDFGANVLT

v_call: TRBV19
cdr3_aa: ASSIGGVSDQPQH

v_call: TRBV6-2/TRBV6-3
cdr3_aa: ASSRVPDTQYYGYT

v_call: TRBV28
cdr3_aa: ATRDRGLRGSYEQY

v_call: TRBV11-2
cdr3_aa: ASSFSTDTQY

v_call: TRBV4-2
cdr3_aa: ASTPGGNSPLH

v_call: TRBV19
cdr3_aa: ASRPTVPTEAF

v_call: TRBV27
cdr3_aa: ASSLFEGGNTEAF

v_call: TRBV7-9
cdr3_aa: ASSRGAQPSTDTQY

v_call: TRBV6-5
cdr3_aa: ASKREYSYEQY

v_call: TRBV28
cdr3_aa: ASSHDRRNSPLH

v_call: TRBV6-5
cdr3_aa: ASRAGQSNTEAF

v_call: TRBV10-1
cdr3_aa: ASSASTDTQY

v_call: TRBV7-2
cdr3_aa: ASSLAFDDGYT

v_call: TRBV3-1/TRBV3-2
cdr3_aa: ASSQSLKGEQF

v_call: TRBV4-3
cdr3_aa: ASSPVQGSGANVLT

v_call: TRBV7-9
cdr3_aa: ASSLASGGAGEQF

v_call: TRBV5-6
cdr3_aa: ASSLRDYGNEQF

v_call: TRBV30
cdr3_aa: AWSLGTGLKETQY

v_call: TRBV6-5
cdr3_aa: ASTLADYEQY

v_call: TRBV30
cdr3_aa: AWGSPGPGNTIY

v_call: TRBV7-2
cdr3_aa: ASSLTGGAGNTIY

v_call: TRBV19
cdr3_aa: ASSIGSGGRFTDTQY

v_call: TRBV6-5
cdr3_aa: ASSYSRGGSYEQY

v_call: TRBV5-1
cdr3_aa: ASRQLTVETQY

v_call: TRBV11-2
cdr3_aa: ASSSIRHGKIRAEAF

v_call: TRBV28
cdr3_aa: ASSQAYEQY

v_call: TRBV6-8
cdr3_aa: ASSYSFTEAF

v_call: TRBV9
cdr3_aa: ASSVEAFTDTQY

v_call: TRBV11-2
cdr3_aa: ASSRGDDQPQH

v_call: TRBV18
cdr3_aa: ASSPGRSSYEQY

v_call: TRBV6-5
cdr3_aa: ASYPLTPYNSPLH